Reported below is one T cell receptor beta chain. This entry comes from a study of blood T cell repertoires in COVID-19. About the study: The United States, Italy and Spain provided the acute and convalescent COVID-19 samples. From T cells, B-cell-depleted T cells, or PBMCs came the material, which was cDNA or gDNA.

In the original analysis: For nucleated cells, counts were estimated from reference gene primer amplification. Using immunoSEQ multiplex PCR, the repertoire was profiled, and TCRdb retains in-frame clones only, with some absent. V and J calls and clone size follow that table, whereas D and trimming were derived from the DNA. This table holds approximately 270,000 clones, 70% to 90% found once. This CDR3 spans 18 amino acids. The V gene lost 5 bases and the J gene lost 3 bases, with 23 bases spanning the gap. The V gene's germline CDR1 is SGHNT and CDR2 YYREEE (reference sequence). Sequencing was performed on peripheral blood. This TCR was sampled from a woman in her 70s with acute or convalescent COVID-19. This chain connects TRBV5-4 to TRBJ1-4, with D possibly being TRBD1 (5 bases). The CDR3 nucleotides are TGTGCCAGCAGTTACGAAGGGGTCAGGGATGGCCCTAATGAAAAACTGTTTTTT. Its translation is CASSYEGVRDGPNEKLFF.